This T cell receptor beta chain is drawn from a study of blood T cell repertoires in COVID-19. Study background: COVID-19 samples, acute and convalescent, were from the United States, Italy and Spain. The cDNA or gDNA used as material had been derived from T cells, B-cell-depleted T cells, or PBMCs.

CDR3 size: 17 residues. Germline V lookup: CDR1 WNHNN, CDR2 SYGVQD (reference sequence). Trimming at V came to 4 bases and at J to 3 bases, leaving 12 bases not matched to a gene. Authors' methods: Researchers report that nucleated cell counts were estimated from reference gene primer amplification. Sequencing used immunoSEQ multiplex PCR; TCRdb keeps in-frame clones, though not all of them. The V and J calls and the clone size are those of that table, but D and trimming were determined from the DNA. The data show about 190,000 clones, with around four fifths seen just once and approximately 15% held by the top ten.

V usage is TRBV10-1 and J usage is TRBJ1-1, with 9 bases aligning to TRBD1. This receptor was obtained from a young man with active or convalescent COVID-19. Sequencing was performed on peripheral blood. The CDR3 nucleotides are TGCGCCAGCAGTGGCCGGGACAGGGCGCCCTCAGACACTGAAGCTTTCTTT. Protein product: CASSGRDRAPSDTEAFF.